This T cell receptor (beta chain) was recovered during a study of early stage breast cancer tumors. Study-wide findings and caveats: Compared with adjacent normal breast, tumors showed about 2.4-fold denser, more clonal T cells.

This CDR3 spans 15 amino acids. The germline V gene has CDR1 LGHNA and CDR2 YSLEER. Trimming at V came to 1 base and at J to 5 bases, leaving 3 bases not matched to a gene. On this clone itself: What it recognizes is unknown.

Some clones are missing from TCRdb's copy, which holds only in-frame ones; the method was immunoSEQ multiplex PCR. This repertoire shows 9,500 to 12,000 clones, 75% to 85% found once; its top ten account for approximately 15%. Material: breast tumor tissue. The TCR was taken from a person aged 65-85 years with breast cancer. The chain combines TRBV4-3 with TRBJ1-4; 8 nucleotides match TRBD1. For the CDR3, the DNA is TGCGCCAGCAGCCAAGGGACAGGGTCAAATGAAAAACTGTTTTTT. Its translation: CASSQGTGSNEKLFF.